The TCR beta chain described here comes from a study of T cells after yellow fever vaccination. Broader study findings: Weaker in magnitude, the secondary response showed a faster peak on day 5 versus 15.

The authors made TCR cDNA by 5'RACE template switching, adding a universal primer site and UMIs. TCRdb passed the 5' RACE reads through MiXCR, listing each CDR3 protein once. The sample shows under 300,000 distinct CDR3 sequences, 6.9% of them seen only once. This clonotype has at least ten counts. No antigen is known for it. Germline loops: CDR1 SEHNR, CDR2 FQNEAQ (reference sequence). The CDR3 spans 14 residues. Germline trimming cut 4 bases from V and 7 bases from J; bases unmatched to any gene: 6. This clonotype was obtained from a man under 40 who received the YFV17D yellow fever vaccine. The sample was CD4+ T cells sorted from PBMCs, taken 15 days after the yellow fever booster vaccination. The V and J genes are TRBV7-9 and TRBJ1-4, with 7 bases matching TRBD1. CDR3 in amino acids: CASSSQGGSEKLFF. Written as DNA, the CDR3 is TGTGCCAGCAGCTCCCAGGGGGGCTCTGAAAAACTGTTTTTT. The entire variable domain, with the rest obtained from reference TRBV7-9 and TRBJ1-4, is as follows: DTGVSQNPRHKITKRGQNVTFRCDPISEHNRLYWYRQTLGQGPEFLTYFQNEAQLEKSRLLSDRFSAERPKGSFSTLEIQRTEQGDSAMYLCASSSQGGSEKLFFGSGTQLSVL.